The present T cell receptor (beta chain) was sequenced within a study of technical replicates of blood from a handful of donors. The length of the CDR3 is 16 residues. The germline V gene encodes CDR1 SNHLY and CDR2 FYNNEI. V lost 2 bases to trimming and J lost 1 base, with 11 bases between them. Measured with immunoSEQ multiplex PCR; TCRdb has only the in-frame clones, and not every one. This sample carries about 89,000 clones, roughly 94% of them seen once, and the ten largest clones take around 0.23%. The TCR comes from a human donor in good health. Sequencing was done on a sample of T cells isolated from PBMCs. The chain couples TRBV2 to TRBJ2-2; the D gene is possibly TRBD1 (5 bases). DNA of the CDR3: TGTGCCAGCAGTGAACGAGACAGCAAGAACACCGGGGAGCTGTTTTTT. This encodes CASSERDSKNTGELFF.